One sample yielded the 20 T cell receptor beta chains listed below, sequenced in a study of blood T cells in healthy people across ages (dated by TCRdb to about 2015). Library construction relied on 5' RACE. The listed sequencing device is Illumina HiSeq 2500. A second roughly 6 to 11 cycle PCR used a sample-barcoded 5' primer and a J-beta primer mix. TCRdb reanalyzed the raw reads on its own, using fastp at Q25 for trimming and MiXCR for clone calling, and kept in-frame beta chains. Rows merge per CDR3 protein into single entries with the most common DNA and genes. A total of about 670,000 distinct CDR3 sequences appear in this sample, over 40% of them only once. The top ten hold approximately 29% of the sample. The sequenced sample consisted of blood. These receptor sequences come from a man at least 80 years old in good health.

The DNA for the CDR3 is TGCAGTGCTAGACCCAGACAGGGGGTGCTAGTAAACCCAAGCACAGATACGCAGTATTTT. Its protein is CSARPRQGVLVNPSTDTQYF. The chain carries TRBV20-1 and TRBJ2-3; 9 nucleotides line up with TRBD1. Germline trimming cut 2 bases from V and 0 bases from J; bases unmatched to any gene: 18. The CDR3 length is 20 residues. CDR1 and CDR2 from the germline V gene are DFQATT and SNEGSKA (reference sequence).

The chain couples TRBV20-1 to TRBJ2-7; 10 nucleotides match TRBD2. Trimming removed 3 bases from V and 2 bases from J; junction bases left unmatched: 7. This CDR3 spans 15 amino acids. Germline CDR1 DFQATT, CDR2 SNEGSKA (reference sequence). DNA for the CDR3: TGCAGTGCTAGGGTCGGGCTAGCGGGAGCCTACGAGCAGTACTTC. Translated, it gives CSARVGLAGAYEQYF.

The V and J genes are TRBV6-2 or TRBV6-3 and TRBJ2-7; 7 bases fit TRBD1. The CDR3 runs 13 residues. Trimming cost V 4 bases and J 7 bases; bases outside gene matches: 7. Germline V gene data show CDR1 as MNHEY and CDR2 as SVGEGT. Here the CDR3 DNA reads TGTGCCAGCAGTTGGGCAGGGGGTCCTGAGCAGTACTTC. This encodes CASSWAGGPEQYF.

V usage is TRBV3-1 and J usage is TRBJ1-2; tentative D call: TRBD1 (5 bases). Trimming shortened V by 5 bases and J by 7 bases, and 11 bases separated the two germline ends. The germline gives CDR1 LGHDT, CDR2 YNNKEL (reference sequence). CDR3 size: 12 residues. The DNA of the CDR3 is TGTGCCAGCAGCTCGGACATTCCTGGCTACACCTTC. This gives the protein CASSSDIPGYTF.

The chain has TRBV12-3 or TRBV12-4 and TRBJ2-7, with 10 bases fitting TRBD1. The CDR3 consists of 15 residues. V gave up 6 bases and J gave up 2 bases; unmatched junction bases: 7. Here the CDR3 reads CASRQGQGNTYEQYF. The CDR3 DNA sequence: TGTGCCAGCAGACAGGGACAGGGGAATACCTACGAGCAGTACTTC.

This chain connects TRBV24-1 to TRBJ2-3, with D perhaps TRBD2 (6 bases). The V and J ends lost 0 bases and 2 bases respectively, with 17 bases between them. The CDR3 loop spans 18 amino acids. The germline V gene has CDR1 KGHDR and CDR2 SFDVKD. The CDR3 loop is CATSDLRDPGGNTDTQYF. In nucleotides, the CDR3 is TGTGCCACCAGTGATTTGCGCGATCCCGGGGGAAACACAGATACGCAGTATTTT.

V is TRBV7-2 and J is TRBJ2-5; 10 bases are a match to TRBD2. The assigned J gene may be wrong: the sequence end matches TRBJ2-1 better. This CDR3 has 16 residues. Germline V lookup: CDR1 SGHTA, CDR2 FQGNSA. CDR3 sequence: CASSLGASGGKETQFF. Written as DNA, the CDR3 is TGTGCCAGCAGCTTAGGGGCTAGCGGGGGTAAAGAGACCCAGTTCTTC.

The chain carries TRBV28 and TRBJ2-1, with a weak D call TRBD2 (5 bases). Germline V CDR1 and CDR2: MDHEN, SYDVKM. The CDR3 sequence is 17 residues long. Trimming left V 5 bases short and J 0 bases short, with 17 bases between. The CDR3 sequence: CASSPPGERSSYNEQFF. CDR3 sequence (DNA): TGTGCCAGCAGTCCCCCCGGGGAACGGAGCTCCTACAATGAGCAGTTCTTC.

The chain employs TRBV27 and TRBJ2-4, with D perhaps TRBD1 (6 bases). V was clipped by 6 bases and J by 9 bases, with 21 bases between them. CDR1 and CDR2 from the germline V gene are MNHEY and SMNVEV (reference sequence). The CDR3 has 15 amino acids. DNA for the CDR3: TGTGCCAGCAGCGATACCCCTTTAGGGGGAGTCATTCAGTACTTC. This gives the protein CASSDTPLGGVIQYF.

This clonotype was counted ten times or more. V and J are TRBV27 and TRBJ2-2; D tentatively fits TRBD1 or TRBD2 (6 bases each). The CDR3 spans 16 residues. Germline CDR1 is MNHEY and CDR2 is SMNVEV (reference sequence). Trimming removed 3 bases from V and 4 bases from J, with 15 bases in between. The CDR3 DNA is TGTGCCAGCAGTTTCGGGGGCGCAACTCCCACCGGGGAGCTGTTTTTT. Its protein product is CASSFGGATPTGELFF.

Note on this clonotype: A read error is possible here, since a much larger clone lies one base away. Written as DNA, the CDR3 is TGTGCCAGCACCAACCTAGCGGGAGTTGCCAATGAGCAGTACTTC. It encodes CASTNLAGVANEQYF. V is TRBV6-2 or TRBV6-3 and J is TRBJ2-1, with TRBD2 matching 10 bases. The J call is uncertain, as TRBJ2-7 better fits the DNA end. In germline, CDR1 is MNHEY, CDR2 SVGEGT. This CDR3 has 15 amino acids.

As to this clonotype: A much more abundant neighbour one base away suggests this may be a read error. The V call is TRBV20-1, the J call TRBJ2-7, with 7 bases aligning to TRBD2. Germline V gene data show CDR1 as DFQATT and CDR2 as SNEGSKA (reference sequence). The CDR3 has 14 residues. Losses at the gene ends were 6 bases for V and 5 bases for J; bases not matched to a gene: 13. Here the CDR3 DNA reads TGCAGTGCCAAGGCAGGCGGGAGTCGCAACGAGCAGTACTTC. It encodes CSAKAGGSRNEQYF.

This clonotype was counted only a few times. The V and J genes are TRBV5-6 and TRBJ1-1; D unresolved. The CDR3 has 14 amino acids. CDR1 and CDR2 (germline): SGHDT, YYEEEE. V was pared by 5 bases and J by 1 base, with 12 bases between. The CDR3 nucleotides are TGTGCCAGCAGTCTTCGTTCGTGGAACACTGAAGCTTTCTTT. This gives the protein CASSLRSWNTEAFF.

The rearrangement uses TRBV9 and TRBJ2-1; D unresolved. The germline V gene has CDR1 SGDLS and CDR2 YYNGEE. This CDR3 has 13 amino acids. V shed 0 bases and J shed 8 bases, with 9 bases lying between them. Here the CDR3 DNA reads TGTGCCAGCAGCGTAGCCTTGAATTATGAGCAGTTCTTC. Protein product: CASSVALNYEQFF.

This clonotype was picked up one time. The CDR3 bases are TGTGCCAGCACCCATGAGGATACGCAGTATTTT. Amino acid sequence: CASTHEDTQYF. The chain is built from TRBV7-9 and TRBJ2-3; D gene unclear. The V and J ends lost 7 bases and 6 bases respectively, with 8 bases between them. The CDR3 runs 11 residues. Germline CDR1 is SEHNR and CDR2 is FQNEAQ (reference sequence). The full variable domain, rest sourced from reference TRBV7-9 and TRBJ2-3, is DTGVSQNPRHKITKRGQNVTFRCDPISEHNRLYWYRQTLGQGPEFLTYFQNEAQLEKSRLLSDRFSAERPKGSFSTLEIQRTEQGDSAMYLCASTHEDTQYFGPGTRLTVL.

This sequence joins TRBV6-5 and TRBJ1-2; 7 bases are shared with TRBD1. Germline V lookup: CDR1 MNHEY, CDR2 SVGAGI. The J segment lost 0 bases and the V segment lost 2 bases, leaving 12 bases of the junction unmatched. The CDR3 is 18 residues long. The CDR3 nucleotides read TGTGCCAGCAGTTACCTACCAAACCCCGGGACAGCTAACTATGGCTACACCTTC. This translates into CASSYLPNPGTANYGYTF.

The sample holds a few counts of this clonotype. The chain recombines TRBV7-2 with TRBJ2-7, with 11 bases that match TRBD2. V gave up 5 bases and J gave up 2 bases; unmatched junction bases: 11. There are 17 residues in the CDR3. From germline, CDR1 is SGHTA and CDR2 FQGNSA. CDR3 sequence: CASSPRGTSGPTYEQYF. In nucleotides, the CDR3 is TGTGCCAGCAGCCCCAGAGGGACTAGCGGCCCAACCTACGAGCAGTACTTC.

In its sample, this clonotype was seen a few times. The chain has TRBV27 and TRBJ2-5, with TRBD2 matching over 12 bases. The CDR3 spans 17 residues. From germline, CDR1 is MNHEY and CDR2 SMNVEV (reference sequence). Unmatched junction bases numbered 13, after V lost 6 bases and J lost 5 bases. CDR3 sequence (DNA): TGTGCCAGCAGCCGACCGGCTAGCGGGGGGGGTGTTGAGACCCAGTACTTC. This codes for CASSRPASGGGVETQYF.

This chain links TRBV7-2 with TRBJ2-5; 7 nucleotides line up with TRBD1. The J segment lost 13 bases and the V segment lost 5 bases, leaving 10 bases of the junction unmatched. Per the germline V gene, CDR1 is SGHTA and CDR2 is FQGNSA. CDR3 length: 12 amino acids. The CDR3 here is CTSSPPTGLPYF. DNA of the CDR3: TGTACCAGCAGCCCCCCGACAGGGCTTCCGTACTTC. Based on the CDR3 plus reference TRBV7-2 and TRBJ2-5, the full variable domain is GAGVSQSPSNKVTEKGKDVELRCDPISGHTALYWYRQSLGQGLEFLIYFQGNSAPDKSGLPSDRFSAERTGGSVSTLTIQRTQQEDSAVYLCTSSPPTGLPYFGPGTRLLVL.

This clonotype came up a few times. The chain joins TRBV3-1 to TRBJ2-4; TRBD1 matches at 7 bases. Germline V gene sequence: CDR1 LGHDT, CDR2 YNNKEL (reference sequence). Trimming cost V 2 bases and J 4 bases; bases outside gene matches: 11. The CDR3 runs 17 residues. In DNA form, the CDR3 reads TGTGCCAGCAGCCAAAGGGGTGCCGGGACAGTAAAAAACATTCAGTACTTC. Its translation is CASSQRGAGTVKNIQYF. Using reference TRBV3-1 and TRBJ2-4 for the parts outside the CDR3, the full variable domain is DTAVSQTPKYLVTQMGNDKSIKCEQNLGHDTMYWYKQDSKKFLKIMFSYNNKELIINETVPNRFSPKSPDKAHLNLHINSLELGDSAVYFCASSQRGAGTVKNIQYFGAGTRLSVL.